This T cell receptor (beta chain) was sequenced during a study of blood T cell repertoires in COVID-19. Study-level information: COVID-19 samples collected from the United States, Italy and Spain covered acute and convalescent phases.

Looked up from germline, CDR1 is MGHDK and CDR2 is SYGVNS. Trimming took off 8 bases at V and 7 bases at J, with 15 bases between the two ends. The CDR3 covers 14 residues. Some clones are missing from TCRdb's copy, which holds only in-frame ones; the method was immunoSEQ multiplex PCR. The sample has fewer than 70,000 clones; 75% to 90% are singletons. Those enrolled in Seattle joined during active infection and were followed longitudinally afterward. The sequence came from a man in his forties with COVID-19, enrolled during active disease. The rearrangement links TRBV25-1 to TRBJ1-6, with D unclear. The sample taken for sequencing was peripheral blood. CDR3 in amino acids: CASQSSLGNSPLHF. DNA of the CDR3: TGTGCCAGCCAATCGAGTCTCGGGAATTCACCCCTCCACTTT.